The 24 T cell receptor beta chains in this list originate from one sample, sequenced in a study of blood T cells in healthy people across ages. A second roughly 7 to 12 cycle PCR used barcoded and J-beta primers. TCRdb called the 5' RACE reads again in MiXCR, with one record for every CDR3 protein. The sample lists fewer than 1.5 million distinct CDR3 sequences, about 40% occurring once. The sample consisted of blood. Receptors were obtained from a woman aged 18-30 years in good health.

The chain couples TRBV7-2 to TRBJ1-2, with D possibly TRBD1 on 6 matching bases. The V end lost 5 bases, the J end lost 0 bases, and 10 bases lay between the germline ends. Germline CDR1 is SGHTA and CDR2 is FQGNSA. This CDR3 is built from 14 residues. DNA of the CDR3: TGTGCCAGCAGCGAAAAGGGGGCTAACTATGGCTACACCTTC. It translates to CASSEKGANYGYTF.

This clonotype has more than one count but fewer than ten. The V and J genes are TRBV6-5 and TRBJ2-7; 7 positions match TRBD2. V lost 9 bases to trimming and J lost 6 bases; unmatched junction nucleotides: 5. CDR1 and CDR2 (germline): MNHEY, SVGAGI. There are 11 residues in the CDR3. Here the CDR3 reads CASQGGVEQYF. For the CDR3, the DNA is TGTGCCAGTCAGGGAGGGGTCGAGCAGTACTTC.

This clonotype was observed a few times. The rearrangement joins TRBV7-8 to TRBJ2-4; 7 bases are shared with TRBD2. Trimming cost V 0 bases and J 1 base; bases outside gene matches: 6. Germline V CDR1 and CDR2: SGHVS, FQNEAQ. This CDR3 region has 17 residues. The CDR3 region is CASSLATGAGAKNIQYF. CDR3 nucleotides: TGTGCCAGCAGCTTAGCGACCGGAGCGGGGGCCAAAAACATTCAGTACTTC.

This clonotype was seen many times. This sequence joins TRBV12-3 or TRBV12-4 and TRBJ1-5; TRBD1 agrees at 7 bases. CDR3 length equals 14 residues. The trim removed 6 bases at V and 0 bases at J, leaving 2 bases unmatched. Here the CDR3 reads CASSYRGSNQPQHF. The CDR3 bases are TGTGCCAGCAGCTACAGGGGTAGCAATCAGCCCCAGCATTTT.

The CDR3 DNA follows: TGTGCCAGCAGCTCTCCCCAGGGACGGAGAGAGACCCAGTACTTC. It yields the protein CASSSPQGRRETQYF. The rearrangement uses TRBV7-2 and TRBJ2-5, with D perhaps given as TRBD1 or TRBD2 (5 bases each). In germline, CDR1 is SGHTA, CDR2 FQGNSA. Between the trimmed V and J ends, which lost 4 bases and 4 bases, there was a span of 16 bases. The CDR3 contains 15 residues.

For this clonotype: The junction departs from the called germline gene at one end, perhaps through a read error. The chain couples TRBV28 to TRBJ2-1; D uncertain. The CDR3 covers 10 residues. Germline V CDR1 and CDR2: MDHEN, SYDVKM. The CDR3 nucleotides are TGTGTCAGCAGTCGCAATGAGCAGTTCTTC. It translates to CVSSRNEQFF.

This chain uses TRBV10-3 with TRBJ1-4; D uncertain. CDR3 length: 14 amino acids. Germline V CDR1 and CDR2: ENHRY, SYGVKD. V lost 4 bases and J lost 6, with 12 bases in between. The CDR3 DNA reads as TGTGCCATCAGTGGGCCGGACGGACATGAAAAACTGTTTTTT. It translates to CAISGPDGHEKLFF.

In regard to this clonotype: This may stem from a read error, because a much larger clone lies one nucleotide away. This rearrangement joins TRBV13 to TRBJ2-7; TRBD2 is a possible D gene (5 bases). The CDR3 contains 13 residues. Per germline, CDR1 PRHDT and CDR2 FYEKMQ (reference sequence). CDR3 region: CVSSLVGVYEQYF. The CDR3, as DNA: TGTGTCAGCAGCTTAGTCGGGGTCTACGAGCAGTACTTC.

V is TRBV7-3 and J is TRBJ1-1, with a possible D match to TRBD1 (6 bases). Germline V lookup: CDR1 SGHTA, CDR2 FQGTGA. This CDR3 has 13 residues. The V gene lost 5 bases and the J gene lost 2 bases, with 9 bases spanning the gap. Here the CDR3 reads CASSIQGNTEAFF. In nucleotides, the CDR3 is TGTGCCAGCAGCATACAGGGCAACACTGAAGCTTTCTTT.

The chain links TRBV28 to TRBJ2-1, with TRBD2 identical over 8 bases. Looked up from germline, CDR1 is MDHEN and CDR2 is SYDVKM. J lost 3 bases, V lost 6 bases, and 10 bases had no gene match. The CDR3 spans 16 residues. The CDR3 protein is CASSFSGAGFYNEQFF. CDR3 bases: TGTGCCAGCAGCTTTAGCGGGGCAGGGTTCTACAATGAGCAGTTCTTC.

V and J are TRBV19 and TRBJ2-2; 7 bases agree with TRBD1. In germline, CDR1 is LNHDA, CDR2 SQIVND (reference sequence). V was pared by 4 bases and J by 5 bases, with 13 bases of the junction left unmatched. CDR3 length: 17 amino acids. This CDR3 is CASSKPPGQQITGELFF. CDR3 in DNA: TGTGCCAGTAGTAAACCCCCGGGACAGCAAATTACCGGGGAGCTGTTTTTT.

As regards this clonotype: With a much larger clone just one base away, this may be a read error. This chain connects TRBV4-2 to TRBJ2-3, with TRBD1 as a possible D gene (6 bases). The J call is in doubt because the DNA end fits TRBJ1-5 better. The germline V gene encodes CDR1 LGHNA and CDR2 YNFKEQ. The CDR3 is made up of 14 amino acids. The CDR3 protein is CASSQDLGGHTQHF. The CDR3 DNA reads as TGTGCCAGCAGCCAAGACCTCGGGGGACATACGCAGCATTTT.

This clonotype occurred a few times. This sequence joins TRBV12-3 or TRBV12-4 and TRBJ2-3; possible D gene TRBD1, 6 bases. V was pared by 2 bases and J by 9 bases, with 9 bases between. The CDR3 runs 12 residues. The CDR3 region has the DNA TGTGCCAGCAGTTTATCCCAGGGGACGCAGTATTTT. Its protein is CASSLSQGTQYF.

The sample holds many counts of this clonotype. The genes are TRBV4-2 and TRBJ2-1, with 7 positions matching TRBD1. V trimming: 0 bases; J trimming: 1 base; junction bases outside the gene matches: 0. CDR1 is LGHNA, CDR2 YNFKEQ, per germline. The CDR3 spans 15 residues. The DNA of the CDR3 is TGTGCCAGCAGCCAAGACAGGGGGTCCTACAATGAGCAGTTCTTC. Translated, it gives CASSQDRGSYNEQFF.

This clonotype has just a few counts. The rearrangement links TRBV27 to TRBJ2-7, with D possibly being TRBD2 (6 bases). The ends were cut back, 5 bases at V and 6 bases at J, with 17 bases in the middle. The CDR3 extends over 14 amino acids. Germline V CDR1 and CDR2: MNHEY, SMNVEV (reference sequence). In nucleotides, the CDR3 is TGTGCCAGCAGTCACCCTAGTTTGGGGGGCGAGCAGTACTTC. It specifies CASSHPSLGGEQYF.

The chain employs TRBV30 and TRBJ2-3, with D hard to call. V lost 4 bases and J 4 bases, leaving 6 bases between the germline ends. The CDR3 totals 11 residues. Per germline, CDR1 GTSNPN and CDR2 SVGIG (reference sequence). The CDR3 DNA follows: TGTGCCTGGATAGATCCAGATACGCAGTATTTT. This sequence encodes CAWIDPDTQYF.

This clonotype came up a few times. This sequence joins TRBV29-1 and TRBJ1-6; 7 nucleotides match TRBD1. The CDR3 totals 13 residues. Germline CDR1 is SQVTM and CDR2 is ANQGSEA. V dropped 4 bases and J dropped 7; count of bases not matched to a gene: 4. The CDR3 nucleotides are TGCAGCGTTGGCCAGGGGGGAAATTCACCCCTCCACTTT. Translated, it gives CSVGQGGNSPLHF.

The rearrangement joins TRBV5-1 to TRBJ1-6; 8 nucleotides match TRBD1. Germline CDR1 and CDR2: SGHRS and YFSETQ. This CDR3 region has 16 residues. V shed 4 bases and J 9 bases; nucleotides not matched to a gene: 12. CDR3 sequence (DNA): TGCGCCAGCAGCACACGGGGGACAGGCTATGGTTCACCCCTCCACTTT. Translated: CASSTRGTGYGSPLHF.

The chain employs TRBV6-1 and TRBJ2-1; no reliable D call. V was cut by 4 bases and J by 4 bases, with 20 bases left in between. There are 17 residues in the CDR3. Germline CDR1 is MNHNS and CDR2 is SASEGT. The chain's CDR3 is CASSVERQLGIYNEQFF. DNA of the CDR3: TGTGCCAGCAGTGTGGAACGGCAGCTGGGGATTTACAATGAGCAGTTCTTC.

The chain combines TRBV2 with TRBJ2-1; D gene unclear. Germline V lookup: CDR1 SNHLY, CDR2 FYNNEI. The CDR3 is made up of 13 amino acids. Between the trimmed V and J ends, which lost 8 bases and 0 bases, there was a span of 8 bases. CDR3 in DNA: TGTGCCAGCGACCCTAGCTCCTACAATGAGCAGTTCTTC. Translation: CASDPSSYNEQFF.

This clonotype was observed a handful of times. This sequence joins TRBV20-1 and TRBJ1-5, with D tentatively TRBD1 (5 bases). The CDR3 is 15 amino acids. The germline V and J ends were trimmed by 0 bases and 0 bases, with 9 bases remaining between them. Looked up from germline, CDR1 is DFQATT and CDR2 is SNEGSKA (reference sequence). DNA of the CDR3: TGCAGTGCTAGAGATGACAGCTATAGCAATCAGCCCCAGCATTTT. This encodes CSARDDSYSNQPQHF.

The chain joins TRBV10-3 to TRBJ1-1, with D maybe TRBD1 (5 bases). V was pared by 7 bases and J by 3 bases, with 18 bases between. CDR3 length: 15 residues. Germline CDR1 ENHRY, CDR2 SYGVKD. CDR3 DNA: TGTGCCATCACCGACGCCAGGACGGGGGACACTGAAGCTTTCTTT. Translated: CAITDARTGDTEAFF.

In this sample, this clonotype turned up a few times. As DNA, the CDR3 is TGTGCCAGCAGTCGAGGAGGCATCAATCAGCCCCAGCATTTT. It is translated as CASSRGGINQPQHF. The genes are TRBV25-1 and TRBJ1-5; D gene uncertain. V dropped 5 bases and J dropped 3 bases, with 11 bases sitting between them. Germline CDR1 MGHDK, CDR2 SYGVNS. This CDR3 is 14 amino acids long.

In this sample, this clonotype turned up a few times. This may come from a read error, since a much larger clone is one base off. The chain has TRBV9 and TRBJ2-1; 8 nucleotides line up with TRBD1. The J call may be mistaken, given a closer DNA end match to TRBJ2-7. Germline loops: CDR1 SGDLS, CDR2 YYNGEE. The CDR3 loop spans 15 amino acids. CDR3: CASSAGGSSYNEQYF. The CDR3 DNA is TGTGCCAGCAGCGCAGGGGGCAGCTCCTACAATGAGCAGTACTTC.